Listed below are T cell receptor beta chains from one sample, sequenced in a study of shared clonotypes between healthy human individuals. The protocol was immunoSEQ multiplex PCR, while the TCRdb copy is restricted to in-frame clones and leaves out a portion. The sample contains roughly 400,000 clones, approximately 96% of which appear only once. Sequencing input: memory CD8+ T cells sorted from blood. The receptors here all came from a man aged 30 to 45 in good health. The CDR3 runs from the conserved cysteine through the conserved F or W. The D gene is left open where the match is weak. Not every row has a clone size; where given, it reads once, few, many or a size class.

D: .; size: .; V: TRBV5-5; J: TRBJ2-1; DNA: TGTGCCAGCAGCTTGGTCGGGACCTACAATGAGCAGTTCTTC; CDR3: CASSLVGTYNEQFF
D: .; size: .; V: TRBV4-2; J: TRBJ2-7; DNA: TGTGCCAGCAGCCAAGACTCGGAGGTTTACTTC; CDR3: CASSQDSEVYF
D: .; size: .; V: TRBV28; J: TRBJ2-7; DNA: TGTGCCAGCAGTTTATGCCAACGCGGGCCCGGGTGGGAGACATCCTACGAGCAGTACTTC; CDR3: CASSLCQRGPGWETSYEQYF
D: .; size: .; V: TRBV28; J: TRBJ1-2; DNA: TGTGCCAGCAGTTCACCCAAGGGCAGCCGTTATGGCTACACCTTC; CDR3: CASSSPKGSRYGYTF
D: .; size: .; V: TRBV27; J: TRBJ1-3; DNA: TGTGCCAGCAGTTTGAAGGGAACCGGAAACACCATATATTTT; CDR3: CASSLKGTGNTIYF
D: .; size: .; V: TRBV7-9; J: TRBJ2-4; DNA: TGTGCCAGCGGGTTCCTAACTTTAGCCAAAAACATTCAGTACTTC; CDR3: CASGFLTLAKNIQYF
D: TRBD1; size: .; V: TRBV7-8; J: TRBJ1-1; DNA: TGTGCCAGCAGCTCTTACCGAGGGGACAGGGTTATGAACACTGAAGCTTTCTTT; CDR3: CASSSYRGDRVMNTEAFF
D: .; size: .; V: TRBV4-1; J: TRBJ1-1; DNA: TGCGCCAGCAGCCGAACATATGGTACTGAAGCTTTCTTT; CDR3: CASSRTYGTEAFF
D: .; size: .; V: TRBV28; J: TRBJ2-7; DNA: TGTGCCAGCAGTTTGACTAGAGTTTGGGAGCAGTACTTC; CDR3: CASSLTRVWEQYF
D: .; size: .; V: TRBV6-7; J: TRBJ2-1; DNA: TGTGCCAGCAGTTGGGACTACAATGAGCAGTTCTTC; CDR3: CASSWDYNEQFF
D: TRBD1; size: .; V: TRBV2; J: TRBJ1-2; DNA: TGTGCCAGCAGTACCGGGACAGGGGGCTTCTATGGCTACACCTTC; CDR3: CASSTGTGGFYGYTF
D: TRBD1; size: once; V: TRBV11-2; J: TRBJ1-1; DNA: TGTGCCAGCAGCTTAGGCGCGGGACAGGGGGAAGCTTTCTTT; CDR3: CASSLGAGQGEAFF
D: TRBD2; size: .; V: TRBV5-1; J: TRBJ2-5; DNA: TGCGCCAGCAGCCCACGGACTAGCGGGATAAAAGAGACCCAGTACTTC; CDR3: CASSPRTSGIKETQYF
D: .; size: .; V: TRBV6-1; J: TRBJ2-7; DNA: TGTGCCAGCAGTGAGCCCTACGAGCAGTACTTC; CDR3: CASSEPYEQYF
D: .; size: .; V: TRBV2; J: TRBJ2-7; DNA: TGTGCCAGCAGTGTATTGTGGTACGAGCAGTACTTC; CDR3: CASSVLWYEQYF
D: TRBD2; size: .; V: TRBV29-1; J: TRBJ2-5; DNA: TGCAGCGTTGACGCGCCGGGAGGCCGAGAGACCCAGTACTTC; CDR3: CSVDAPGGRETQYF
D: .; size: once; V: TRBV6-5; J: TRBJ1-1; DNA: TGTGCCAGCAGTTACTCGATAAAGGACGCTGAAGCTTTCTTT; CDR3: CASSYSIKDAEAFF
D: .; size: once; V: TRBV28; J: TRBJ2-7; DNA: TGTGCCAGCAAAACCTGGGACCGAGCCTACGAGCAGTACTTC; CDR3: CASKTWDRAYEQYF
D: .; size: .; V: TRBV6-6; J: TRBJ2-3; DNA: TGTGCCAGCACCAACCGAGGGTCGGGCACAGATACGCAGTATTTT; CDR3: CASTNRGSGTDTQYF
D: .; size: .; V: TRBV6-1; J: TRBJ1-5; DNA: TGTGCCAGCAGTGATTCGGGGTTTGCTCAGCCCCAGCATTTT; CDR3: CASSDSGFAQPQHF
D: .; size: once; V: TRBV7-8; J: TRBJ2-2; DNA: TGTGCCAGCAACCCCGGCGGGCGAACCGGGGAGCTGTTTTTT; CDR3: CASNPGGRTGELFF
D: .; size: .; V: TRBV28; J: TRBJ1-2; DNA: TGTGCCAGCAAGGCAGGGTCCCTAAACTATGGCTACACCTTC; CDR3: CASKAGSLNYGYTF
D: .; size: .; V: TRBV10-3; J: TRBJ1-4; DNA: TGTGCCGCCAGCCCCTCAGGGGCCCCTAATGAAAAACTGTTTTTT; CDR3: CAASPSGAPNEKLFF
D: TRBD2; size: .; V: TRBV7-6; J: TRBJ2-5; DNA: TGTGCCAGCAGCTTAGCGTGGTCGGGGCGGGAGGAGACCCAGTACTTC; CDR3: CASSLAWSGREETQYF
D: .; size: .; V: TRBV29-1; J: TRBJ1-5; DNA: TGCAGCGTTCGTTGGGGGGAGAATCAGCCCCAGCATTTT; CDR3: CSVRWGENQPQHF
D: TRBD1; size: .; V: TRBV19; J: TRBJ1-1; DNA: TGTGCCAGTGGGACAGGCCCCGGAGAAGCTTTCTTT; CDR3: CASGTGPGEAFF
D: .; size: .; V: TRBV21-1; J: TRBJ1-1; DNA: TGTGCCAGCACCAAGGTCGGTAGACACACTGAAGCTTTCTTT; CDR3: CASTKVGRHTEAFF
D: TRBD2; size: .; V: TRBV4-1; J: TRBJ2-7; DNA: TGCGCCAGCAGCCAAGCTCCTAGCGGGAAGTGGGAGCAGTACTTC; CDR3: CASSQAPSGKWEQYF
D: .; size: .; V: TRBV19; J: TRBJ1-1; DNA: TGTGCCAGTAGTATACCGACACGGCAGACCACTGAAGCTTTCTTT; CDR3: CASSIPTRQTTEAFF
D: .; size: .; V: TRBV4-2; J: TRBJ2-7; DNA: TGTGCCAGCCCCAAGGGGGTTGAGGGATACTACGAGCAGTACTTC; CDR3: CASPKGVEGYYEQYF
D: .; size: .; V: TRBV30; J: TRBJ1-1; DNA: TGTGCCTGGAAGACAGCGACCGAAGCTTTCTTT; CDR3: CAWKTATEAFF
D: TRBD2; size: .; V: TRBV5-1; J: TRBJ2-2; DNA: TGCGCCAGCAGCCGGGGACTAGCGGGAGGAGGGACCGGGGAGCTGTTTTTT; CDR3: CASSRGLAGGGTGELFF
D: .; size: .; V: TRBV28; J: TRBJ2-7; DNA: TGTGCCAGCAGTTCGATAATGGTCGCTCGCTACGAGCAGTACTTC; CDR3: CASSSIMVARYEQYF
D: .; size: .; V: TRBV5-6; J: TRBJ2-2; DNA: TGTGCCAGCGGGGACACCGGGGAGCTGTTTTTT; CDR3: CASGDTGELFF
D: TRBD1; size: .; V: TRBV19; J: TRBJ2-3; DNA: TGTGCCAGTATGAACTACAAGCCGGGACAGGCAAGCACAGATACGCAGTATTTT; CDR3: CASMNYKPGQASTDTQYF
D: .; size: .; V: TRBV10-3; J: TRBJ2-3; DNA: TGTGCCATCAGTGCCACAGGTCCGCAAGATACGCAGTATTTT; CDR3: CAISATGPQDTQYF
D: .; size: .; V: TRBV5-1; J: TRBJ2-2; DNA: TGCGCCAGCAGCTTGGAGCGGGACACCGGGGAGCTGTTTTTT; CDR3: CASSLERDTGELFF
D: TRBD1; size: .; V: TRBV9; J: TRBJ2-3; DNA: TGTGCCAGCAGCGACGGACAGGGTGCAGATACGCAGTATTTT; CDR3: CASSDGQGADTQYF
D: TRBD1; size: .; V: TRBV18; J: TRBJ1-4; DNA: TGTGCCAGCTCCTCTCGGACAGGGCAGGAAAAACTGTTTTTT; CDR3: CASSSRTGQEKLFF
D: .; size: .; V: TRBV7-2; J: TRBJ2-3; DNA: TGTGCCAGCACCGCGGGACAGCCAGATACGCAGTATTTT; CDR3: CASTAGQPDTQYF
D: .; size: .; V: TRBV12-5; J: TRBJ1-5; DNA: TGTGCTAGTGGCCATTTGCATAAGGGGCTTAGCAATCAGCCCCAGCATTTT; CDR3: CASGHLHKGLSNQPQHF
D: .; size: .; V: TRBV5-4; J: TRBJ1-2; DNA: TGTGCCAGCAGCTTGGACAATAACTATGGCTACACCTTC; CDR3: CASSLDNNYGYTF
D: .; size: once; V: TRBV28; J: TRBJ2-7; DNA: TGTGCCAGCAGGCCCAGTAGGGGTCCCGGGGCCTACGAGCAGTACTTC; CDR3: CASRPSRGPGAYEQYF
D: .; size: .; V: TRBV7-9; J: TRBJ2-3; DNA: TGTGCCAGCAGCGCAGGGCAGCGTAGCACAGATACGCAGTATTTT; CDR3: CASSAGQRSTDTQYF
D: .; size: .; V: TRBV2; J: TRBJ2-7; DNA: TGTGCCAGCAGCCAAGACATATACGAGCAGTACTTC; CDR3: CASSQDIYEQYF
D: TRBD1; size: .; V: TRBV5-5; J: TRBJ2-4; DNA: TGTGCCAGCAGCTGGGGCACAGGGGGGCAAAACATTCAGTACTTC; CDR3: CASSWGTGGQNIQYF
D: .; size: .; V: TRBV6-1; J: TRBJ2-7; DNA: TGTGCCAGCGCTCAAAGCCCCATCTACGAGCAGTACTTC; CDR3: CASAQSPIYEQYF
D: .; size: .; V: TRBV19; J: TRBJ2-2; DNA: TGTGCCAGTAGTACCGGAGCCGGGGAGCTGTTTTTT; CDR3: CASSTGAGELFF
D: .; size: .; V: TRBV15; J: TRBJ1-2; DNA: TGTGCCACCAGCAGAGCCAGGAACTATGGCTACACCTTC; CDR3: CATSRARNYGYTF
D: .; size: .; V: TRBV10-3; J: TRBJ2-4; DNA: TGTGCCATCAGTGACGGCACTTTACAGTACTTC; CDR3: CAISDGTLQYF
D: .; size: .; V: TRBV30; J: TRBJ1-2; DNA: TGTGCCAGTGACAGAATAAGAGGCTACACCTTC; CDR3: CASDRIRGYTF